The T cell receptor beta chain described here comes from a study of healthy donors' naive CD4 and CD8 T cells (dated by TCRdb to the mid-2010s). Turning to the overall study: Donors were chosen to span three age groups (20-25, 40-50 and 60-70 years, several each), with mean age around 46 and half female. Peripheral blood mononuclear cells were obtained from approximately 19 unrelated, healthy individuals. Rearranged TCR alpha and beta chains from naive CD4+ and CD8+ T cells were sequenced in the study to test how TCR variation relates to lineage commitment. For TCR alpha, a new primer set was designed to cover all functional IMGT alpha gene variants, and all other steps followed the beta-chain workflow. The donors were HLA-typed by sequencing at HLA-A, -B, -C, -DRB1, -DQB1 and -DPB1, using the SBTexcellerator protocol, an ABI3130xl analyzer and SBTengine software. Paper-wide results and their limitations: V genes, J genes and CDR3 charge together appeared to explain about 13% of CD4/CD8 propensity variance, in a largely additive manner. The study did not directly address whether homeostatic proliferation of naive T cells might have biased the repertoire. In both chains, CD4+ lineage was associated with a positively charged CDR3, and CD8+ lineage was associated with a negatively charged CDR3. Naive CD4+ and CD8+ cells reportedly showed biased usage of most V and J gene segments, and this bias was consistent across donors and independent of HLA genotype. Because alpha and beta chains were sequenced in bulk and could not be paired, the effects of the two chains in combination were not assessed.

The sequencer was a 454 GS FLX Titanium. TCR libraries were built from roughly 520 ng of total RNA with a previously published linear amplification protocol. The sequencing itself ran on the Roche/454 Genome Sequencer using Titanium chemistry. The study's processing was this. From several of the healthy donors, about 78,000 rearranged TCR alpha transcripts were sequenced. Unique TCR clonotypes were defined by the CDR3 junction under IMGT nomenclature, and duplicate transcripts were removed. In R 2.13.0, logistic regression modeled CD4 versus CD8 status on V and J genes, adjusting for donor effects, with Bonferroni correction for multiple testing. TCRdb took the public reads, trimmed them with fastp at Q25, ran MiXCR for clone calling and kept in-frame beta chains. Duplicate CDR3 protein sequences are folded into a single record with the most common DNA and genes. The V and J calls here are based on TCRdb, not the publication. Here the sample has about 180,000 distinct CDR3 sequences; around 74% occur a single time. The ten largest clones capture 2% to 2.5% of the sample.

Cells with a CD4+CD8-CD45RO-CD45RA+ profile were isolated by FACS and defined as naive CD4+ T cells, and those with a CD8+CD4-CD45RA+CD27bright profile were defined as naive CD8+ T cells. Antibodies against CD4 (RPA-T4), CD8 (SK1), CD27 (O323), CD45RA (HI100) and CD45RO (UCHL1) were used for sorting. As regards this clonotype: The antigen this receptor binds is unknown. Qualities for individual bases were not recorded, and no much larger clone is one base off.

The material sequenced was naive CD4+ and CD8+ T cells sorted from blood, pooled from several donors. In the paper's terms, the cell subset or site label means: FACS-sorted naive CD4+ (CD45RO-CD45RA+) and naive CD8+ (CD45RA+CD27bright) T cells. This clonotype originated in a pool of human donors in good health; the sample pools cells from several healthy donors.

The CDR3 reads as follows: CASSVALVRAQETQYF. The bases are TGTGCCAGCAGCGTGGCCCTTGTCAGAGCGCAAGAGACCCAGTACTTC. The V and J genes are TRBV5-5 and TRBJ2-5, with an unclear D gene assignment. The V and J ends are trimmed by 4 bases and 2 bases, leaving 18 bases between them. The germline V gene (reference sequence) sets CDR1 to SGHKS and CDR2 to YYEKEE. From its cysteine to its phenylalanine, the CDR3 spans 16 amino acids. Of the read, only the CDR3 DNA is kept; its 48 bases are in frame from base 1. Supplemented by the reference TRBV5-5 and TRBJ2-5 proteins around the CDR3, the complete variable domain is DAGVTQSPTHLIKTRGQQVTLRCSPISGHKSVSWYQQVLGQGPQFIFQYYEKEERGRGNFPDRFSARQFPNYSSELNVNALLLGDSALYLCASSVALVRAQETQYFGPGTRLLVL.